This T cell receptor beta chain was recorded in a study of T cell responses to AZD1222 COVID-19 vaccine. This CDR3 region has 17 residues. Looked up from germline, CDR1 is SEHNR and CDR2 is FQNEAQ (reference sequence). Trimming removed 6 bases from V and 0 bases from J; junction bases left unmatched: 6. Profiled with immunoSEQ multiplex PCR; TCRdb holds only in-frame clones, not every one. The table shows 150,000 or so clones, with approximately 88% occurring only once. The specimen comprised peripheral blood, sampled on day 0 of MenACWY control vaccination. This chain joins TRBV7-9 and TRBJ2-1; 12 bases map to TRBD2. This clonotype originated in an adult in good health. The CDR3 DNA reads as TGTGCCAGCAGTCCAGGACTAGCGGGGACCTCCTACAATGAGCAGTTCTTC. Its protein product is CASSPGLAGTSYNEQFF.